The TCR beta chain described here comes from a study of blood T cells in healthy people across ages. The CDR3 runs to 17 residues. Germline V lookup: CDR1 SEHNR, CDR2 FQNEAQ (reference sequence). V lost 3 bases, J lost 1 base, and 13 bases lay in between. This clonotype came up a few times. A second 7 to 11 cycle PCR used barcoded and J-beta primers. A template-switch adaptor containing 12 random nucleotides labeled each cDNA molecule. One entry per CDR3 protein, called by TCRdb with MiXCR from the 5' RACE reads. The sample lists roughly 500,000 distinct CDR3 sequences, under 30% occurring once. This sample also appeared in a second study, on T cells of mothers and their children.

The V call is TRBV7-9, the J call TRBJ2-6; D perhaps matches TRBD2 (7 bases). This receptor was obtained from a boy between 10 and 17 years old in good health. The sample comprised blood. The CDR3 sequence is CASSFGGAKSGANVLTF. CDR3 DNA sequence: TGTGCCAGCAGCTTTGGGGGGGCGAAGTCTGGGGCCAACGTCCTGACTTTC.